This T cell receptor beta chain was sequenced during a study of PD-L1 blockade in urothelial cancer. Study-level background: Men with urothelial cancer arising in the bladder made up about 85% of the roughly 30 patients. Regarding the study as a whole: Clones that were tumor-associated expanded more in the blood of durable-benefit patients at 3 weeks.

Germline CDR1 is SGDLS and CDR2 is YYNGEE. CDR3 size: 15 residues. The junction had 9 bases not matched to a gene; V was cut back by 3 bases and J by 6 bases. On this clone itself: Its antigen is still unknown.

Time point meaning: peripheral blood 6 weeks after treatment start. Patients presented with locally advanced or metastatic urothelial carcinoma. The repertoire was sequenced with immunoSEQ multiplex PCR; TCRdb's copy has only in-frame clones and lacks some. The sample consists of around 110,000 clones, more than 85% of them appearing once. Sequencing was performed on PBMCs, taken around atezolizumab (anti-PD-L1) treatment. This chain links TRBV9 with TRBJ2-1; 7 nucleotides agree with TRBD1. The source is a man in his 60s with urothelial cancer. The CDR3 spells CASSARDRWGNEQFF. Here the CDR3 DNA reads TGTGCCAGCAGCGCCCGGGACAGATGGGGCAATGAGCAGTTCTTC.